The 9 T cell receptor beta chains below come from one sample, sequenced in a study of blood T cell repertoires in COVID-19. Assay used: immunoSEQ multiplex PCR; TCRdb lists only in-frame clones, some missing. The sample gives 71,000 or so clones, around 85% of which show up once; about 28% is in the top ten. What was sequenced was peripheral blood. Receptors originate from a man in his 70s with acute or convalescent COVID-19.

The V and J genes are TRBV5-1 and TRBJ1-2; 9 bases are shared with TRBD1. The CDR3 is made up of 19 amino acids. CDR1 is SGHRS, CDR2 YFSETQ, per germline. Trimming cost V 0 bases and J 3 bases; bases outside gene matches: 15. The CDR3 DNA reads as TGCGCCAGCAGCTTGGAGTCCCGGGACAGGGCTTCCCTTTACTATGGCTACACCTTC. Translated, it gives CASSLESRDRASLYYGYTF. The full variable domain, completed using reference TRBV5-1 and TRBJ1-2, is KAGVTQTPRYLIKTRGQQVTLSCSPISGHRSVSWYQQTPGQGLQFLFEYFSETQRNKGNFPGRFSGRQFSNSRSEMNVSTLELGDSALYLCASSLESRDRASLYYGYTFGSGTRLTVV.

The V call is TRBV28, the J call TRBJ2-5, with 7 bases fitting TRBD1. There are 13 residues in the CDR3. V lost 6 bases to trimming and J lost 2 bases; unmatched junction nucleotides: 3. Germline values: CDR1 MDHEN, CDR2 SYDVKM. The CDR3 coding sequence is TGTGCCAGCAGCCAGGGACAGCAAGAGACCCAGTACTTC. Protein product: CASSQGQQETQYF.

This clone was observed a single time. CDR3 region: CASSEGRYQPQHF. CDR3 in DNA: TGTGCCAGCAGTGAAGGGAGATATCAGCCCCAGCATTTT. V gene TRBV6-1 combines with J gene TRBJ1-5; D gene ambiguous. Germline CDR1 is MNHNS and CDR2 is SASEGT. V was shortened by 1 base and J by 5 bases, with 6 bases between the two germline ends. This CDR3 is 13 amino acids long.

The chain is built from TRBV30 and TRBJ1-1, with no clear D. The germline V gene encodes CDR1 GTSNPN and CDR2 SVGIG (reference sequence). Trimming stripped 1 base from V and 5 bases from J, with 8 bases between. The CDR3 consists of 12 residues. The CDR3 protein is CAWSAAGTEAFF. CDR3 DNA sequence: TGTGCCTGGAGTGCTGCGGGGACTGAAGCTTTCTTT.

The CDR3 DNA reads as TGTGCCAGCTCACTATACGAGACAGGGGGTGGCACTGAAGCTTTCTTT. Its translation: CASSLYETGGGTEAFF. V usage is TRBV18 and J usage is TRBJ1-1; 9 bases are a match to TRBD1. The CDR3 extends over 16 amino acids. CDR1 is KGHSH, CDR2 LQKENI, per germline. V shed 4 bases, J shed 4 bases, and the junction held 10 bases outside the gene matches.

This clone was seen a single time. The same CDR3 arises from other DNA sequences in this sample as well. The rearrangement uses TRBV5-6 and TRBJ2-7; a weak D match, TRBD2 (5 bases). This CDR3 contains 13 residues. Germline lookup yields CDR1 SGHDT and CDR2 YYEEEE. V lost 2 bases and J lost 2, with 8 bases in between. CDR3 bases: TGTGCCAGCAGCTTACTAGGCACCTACGAGCAGTACTTC. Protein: CASSLLGTYEQYF.

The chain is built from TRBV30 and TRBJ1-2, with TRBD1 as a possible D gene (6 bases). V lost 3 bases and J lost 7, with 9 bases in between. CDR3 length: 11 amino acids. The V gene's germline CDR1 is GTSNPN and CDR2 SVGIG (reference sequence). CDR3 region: CAWRQGSGYTF. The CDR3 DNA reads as TGTGCCTGGAGACAGGGCTCTGGCTACACCTTC.

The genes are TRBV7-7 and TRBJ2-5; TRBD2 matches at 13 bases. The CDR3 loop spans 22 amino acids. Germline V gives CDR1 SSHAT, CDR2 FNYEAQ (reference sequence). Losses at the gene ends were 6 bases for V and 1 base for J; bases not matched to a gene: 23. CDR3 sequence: CASSPSLGIGLAGERGQETQYF. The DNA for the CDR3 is TGTGCCAGCAGTCCAAGCTTGGGGATTGGACTAGCGGGAGAACGCGGCCAAGAGACCCAGTACTTC.

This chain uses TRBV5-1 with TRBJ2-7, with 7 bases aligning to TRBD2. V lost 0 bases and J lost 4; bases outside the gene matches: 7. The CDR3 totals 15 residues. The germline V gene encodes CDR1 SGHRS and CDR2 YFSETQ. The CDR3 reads CASSLVAGDLYEQYF. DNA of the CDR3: TGCGCCAGCAGCTTGGTTGCGGGAGATTTATACGAGCAGTACTTC. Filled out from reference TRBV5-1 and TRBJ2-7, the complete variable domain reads KAGVTQTPRYLIKTRGQQVTLSCSPISGHRSVSWYQQTPGQGLQFLFEYFSETQRNKGNFPGRFSGRQFSNSRSEMNVSTLELGDSALYLCASSLVAGDLYEQYFGPGTRLTVT.